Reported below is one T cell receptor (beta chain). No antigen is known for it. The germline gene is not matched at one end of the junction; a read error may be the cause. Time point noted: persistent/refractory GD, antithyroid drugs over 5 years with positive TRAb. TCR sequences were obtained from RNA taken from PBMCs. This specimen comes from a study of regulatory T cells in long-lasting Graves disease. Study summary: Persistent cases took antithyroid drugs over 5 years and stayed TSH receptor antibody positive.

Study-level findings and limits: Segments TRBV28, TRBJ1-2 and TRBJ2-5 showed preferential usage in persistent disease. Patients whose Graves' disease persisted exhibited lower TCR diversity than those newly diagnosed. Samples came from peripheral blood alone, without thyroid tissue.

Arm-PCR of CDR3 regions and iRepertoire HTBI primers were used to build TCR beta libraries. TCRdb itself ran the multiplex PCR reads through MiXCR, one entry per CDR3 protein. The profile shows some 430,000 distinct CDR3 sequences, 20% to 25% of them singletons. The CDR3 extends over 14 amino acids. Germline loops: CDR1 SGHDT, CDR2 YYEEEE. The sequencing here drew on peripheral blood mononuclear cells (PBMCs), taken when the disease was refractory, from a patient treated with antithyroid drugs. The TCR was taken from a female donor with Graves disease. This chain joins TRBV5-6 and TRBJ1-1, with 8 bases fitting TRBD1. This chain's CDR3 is CASSSDRVNTEASF. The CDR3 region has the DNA TGTGCCAGCAGCTCGGACAGGGTGAACACTGAAGCTTCCTTT.